This T cell receptor (beta chain) comes out of a study of blood T cell repertoires in COVID-19 (dated by TCRdb to 2020 to 2022). Regarding the research as a whole: Collaborator samples came from the United States, Italy and Spain and covered acute and convalescent phases of COVID-19. The prospective study material was composed of cDNA or gDNA derived from T cells, B-cell-depleted T cells, or PBMCs. The repertoires were released in a freely available public database intended as a resource for research on the immune response to SARS-CoV-2. Samples came from the ongoing ImmuneRACE study (first 160 participants) plus 1,254 subjects from 6 global collaborators. Deeply sampled blood TCRbeta repertoires from subjects exposed to, actively infected with, or recovered from COVID-19 were included in the dataset. Where available, HLA class I and class II types were obtained from metadata supplied by the sample provider rather than from assay-based typing. A de-identified subject ID, COVID-19 status, age in years and sex were almost always included in the sample metadata.

The immunoSEQ Assay, a bias-controlled multiplex PCR, was used to amplify TCRbeta CDR3 regions from genomic DNA. The authors processed their data as follows. The number of nucleated cells in each sample was estimated by amplification of reference gene primers within the assay. To quantify the absolute abundance of each unique TCRbeta CDR3 rearrangement, sequence reads were collapsed and filtered. For each sample, productive Simpson clonality was calculated as the square root of Simpson's diversity index across productive rearrangements. The table comes from immuneACCESS by way of TCRdb, which keeps in-frame sequences with V and J called. Part of the clones is missing from these tables; in studies checked, under half for an unresolved V gene and the rest for unknown reasons. V, J and clone size are those of that table, while D and trimming were read from the DNA. This sample holds over 150,000 clones; approximately 80% were observed only once. Jointly, the top ten make up 15% to 20% of the sample.

Points the paper makes about the study in general: How much clinical and demographic metadata was included differed by source and by participant, and the metadata was provided uncurated.

V trim: 7 bases; J trim: 5 bases; unmatched bases: 13. CDR1 and CDR2 are drawn from the germline V gene: KGHDR, SFDVKD. The CDR3 sequence holds 15 residues, the cysteine and phenylalanine included. The entry retains the CDR3 DNA only, 45 bases that are in frame from base 1. Participants in the prospective study were enrolled through a virtual design, were aged roughly 18 to 100 years, and lived in fewer than 30 United States geographic areas. Cohort assignment in the prospective study relied on participant-reported clinical history from a screening survey and a study questionnaire. For ImmuneRACE Cohort 3, a participant was defined as recovered based on two consecutive negative NP/OP PCR tests, clearance by a healthcare professional, or resolution of symptoms. In the prospective study, whole blood, serum and a nasopharyngeal or oropharyngeal swab were collected from each participant by mobile phlebotomists. Participants in the prospective study had the option to provide additional blood draws and questionnaires over a roughly 2-month period. Before DNA extraction, prospective study blood samples were shipped either frozen or at room temperature.

A note on this clone: Its recognized antigen is unknown. Base-call qualities are not available, and no considerably larger clone is one nucleotide away.

The receptor chain draws on TRBV24-1 and TRBJ2-7; TRBD2 agrees with 7 junctional bases. Sample: PBMCs or T cells enriched from blood (not recorded which). The clonotype was recovered from a woman aged 50 to 60 who had recovered from COVID-19. CDR3 reads: CATSREQRGNDEQYF. The DNA sequence is given as TGTGCCACCAGCCGGGAACAGCGGGGTAACGACGAGCAGTACTTC.